This T cell receptor (beta chain) was profiled in a study of cytomegalovirus exposure and HLA in healthy donors. The PCR had 60 Vbeta and 13 Jbeta primers. Here immunoSEQ multiplex PCR was the method, and the copy in TCRdb shows in-frame clones only, minus some. The sample includes over 100,000 clones, over 80% seen only once; the top ten take 1.5%. Germline V gene sequence: CDR1 SGHVS, CDR2 FNYEAQ. The CDR3 length is 15 residues. V lost 1 base to trimming and J lost 6 bases; unmatched junction nucleotides: 5. The chain couples TRBV7-6 to TRBJ2-2; 7 nucleotides agree with TRBD2. The sequencing sample was made of PBMCs. This sequence originates from a man aged 35 to 55 in good health and CMV-seronegative. The CDR3 region is CASSLGGGYAGELFF. The DNA of the CDR3 is TGTGCCAGCAGCTTAGGCGGGGGATACGCCGGGGAGCTGTTTTTT.